Listed below are T cell receptor beta chains from one sample, sequenced in a study of cytomegalovirus exposure and HLA in healthy donors. The method was immunoSEQ multiplex PCR; TCRdb's version includes in-frame clones alone and lacks a portion of them. This repertoire shows about 140,000 clones, roughly 80% found once; its top ten account for more than 0.95%. The sample was PBMCs. The origin of the receptors is a man between 18 and 29 years old in good health and CMV-seronegative. CDR3s include the opening cysteine and the closing phenylalanine or tryptophan. The order of the fields is J gene, clone size, CDR3 length, V gene, D gene, CDR3 DNA, CDR3 protein. A D gene is named only where the DNA matches it firmly. For some rows the clone size is stated as once, few or many, or as a class when expanded; others skip it.

TRBJ2-1,NA,18,TRBV7-9,NA,TGTGCCAGCAGCTTATTGGGGGGGGCATTTTCCTCCTACAATGAGCAGTTCTTC,CASSLLGGAFSSYNEQFF
TRBJ2-7,NA,15,TRBV5-1,NA,TGCGCCAGCAGCTTGGCGACAGGTTTCTCCTACGAGCAGTACTTC,CASSLATGFSYEQYF
TRBJ2-2,NA,15,TRBV10-3,NA,TGTGCCATCAGTGATCGCAGGGATGCCACCGGGGAGCTGTTTTTT,CAISDRRDATGELFF
TRBJ1-4,NA,16,TRBV7-9,NA,TGTGCCAGCAGCCGTAGCGGGACTGCAACTAATGAAAAACTGTTTTTT,CASSRSGTATNEKLFF
TRBJ2-6,NA,16,TRBV4-2,NA,TGTGCCAGCTTACCCGGACGGGACTCTGGGGCCAACGTCCTGACTTTC,CASLPGRDSGANVLTF
TRBJ2-1,NA,15,TRBV5-6,NA,TGTGCCAGCAGCTTGGGAACAGCCTACTACAATGAGCAGTTCTTC,CASSLGTAYYNEQFF
TRBJ1-4,few,13,TRBV7-9,NA,TGTGCCAGCAGCCCCAGGGCCCTTACAGAGACGTTTTTT,CASSPRALTETFF
TRBJ2-7,NA,12,TRBV15,NA,TGTGCCACCAGCAGAGAGCGAACGCCCCTTATCTTC,CATSRERTPLIF
TRBJ1-1,NA,13,TRBV5-1,NA,TGCGCCAGCAGCTTGGAACAGAGCACTGAAGCTTTCTTT,CASSLEQSTEAFF
TRBJ1-1,NA,18,TRBV15,NA,TGTGCCACCAGCAGAGTGGGTGGGGGAACAGGGTTGGGCACTGAAGCTTTCTTT,CATSRVGGGTGLGTEAFF
TRBJ2-1,many,15,TRBV6-4,TRBD1,TGTGCCAGCAGTGTAGGGACAGGGGACTACAATGAGCAGTTCTTC,CASSVGTGDYNEQFF
TRBJ2-2,NA,15,TRBV6-5,NA,TGTGCCAGCAGCCCCAGCATTACAGGGACCGGGGAGCTGTTTTTT,CASSPSITGTGELFF
TRBJ1-2,NA,13,TRBV5-1,NA,TGCGCCAGCAGCTCGAAGATAGACTATGGCTACACCTTC,CASSSKIDYGYTF
TRBJ1-4,NA,13,TRBV7-2,NA,TGTGCCAGCAGCTCCCTACCAAAGGAAAAACTGTTTTTT,CASSSLPKEKLFF
TRBJ1-2,NA,15,TRBV6-5,TRBD1,TGTGCCATCAGATCCAGGGGGGCAAAGGACTATGGCTACACCTTC,CAIRSRGAKDYGYTF
TRBJ2-6,once,15,TRBV6-5,TRBD2,TGTGCCAGCAGTTACGGGACTACCGGGGCCAACGTCCTGACTTTC,CASSYGTTGANVLTF
TRBJ1-1,NA,14,TRBV5-5,NA,TGTGCCAGCAGCCCCTCGGTGGGCGCCACTGAAGCTTTCTTT,CASSPSVGATEAFF
TRBJ1-4,NA,13,TRBV6-5,TRBD1,TGTGCCAGCAGTTCCGGACAGGGGCCGGGACTGTTTTTT,CASSSGQGPGLFF
TRBJ2-5,NA,15,TRBV5-1,TRBD2,TGCGCCAGCAGCCAGGGAGGGAGCCCTGGGGAGACCCAGTACTTC,CASSQGGSPGETQYF
TRBJ1-4,NA,14,TRBV7-2,NA,TGTGCCTGCAGCTTATCTTCAGGGGACGAAAAACTGTTTTTT,CACSLSSGDEKLFF
TRBJ2-7,NA,14,TRBV6-4,NA,TGTGCCAGCAGTGACTCTCCGGTCGCGGTCGAGCAGTACTTC,CASSDSPVAVEQYF
TRBJ1-1,NA,13,TRBV11-1,NA,TGTGCCAGCAGCTCGACAGGTAACACTGAAGCTTTCTTT,CASSSTGNTEAFF
TRBJ1-3,NA,15,TRBV6-1,TRBD1,TGTGCCAGCAGTAAGGGACAGGGGGCTGGAAACACCATATATTTT,CASSKGQGAGNTIYF
TRBJ1-1,few,15,TRBV2,TRBD1,TGTGCCAGCAGTGCACAAGGACAGGGGAGCACTGAAGCTTTCTTT,CASSAQGQGSTEAFF
TRBJ2-7,NA,16,TRBV7-3,TRBD1,TGTGCCAGCAGCTTATCCGGGACAGGGGATTGGGACGAGCAGTACTTC,CASSLSGTGDWDEQYF